The entry below describes one T cell receptor (beta chain). The sample originates from a study of T cell repertoires in cytomegalovirus infection. A single record per CDR3 protein comes from TCRdb applying MiXCR to the reads. The sample lists 290,000 or so distinct CDR3 sequences, about 25% seen once, with about 15% in the top ten. Trimming pared 2 bases from V and 2 bases from J, leaving 11 bases between. CDR3 size: 14 residues. The germline V gene encodes CDR1 DFQATT and CDR2 SNEGSKA (reference sequence). The sequence came from a human donor in good health (CMV status not recorded). Some clones in this sample may be carry-over from other donors' samples. The chain links TRBV20-1 to TRBJ2-3; a weak D match, TRBD2 (6 bases). Sequencing input: PBMCs. In DNA, the CDR3 is TGCAGTGCTAGACCGGGACTCTTCACAGATACGCAGTATTTT. This encodes CSARPGLFTDTQYF.